This T cell receptor beta chain derives from a study of blood T cell repertoires in COVID-19. Study details: Italy, Spain and the United States were the sources of the convalescent and acute COVID-19 samples. From T cells, B-cell-depleted T cells, or PBMCs came the material, which was cDNA or gDNA.

Germline-derived CDR1 and CDR2 are SNHLY and FYNNEI. The V end was cut by 7 bases, the J end by 4 bases, with 7 bases between. The length of the CDR3 is 11 residues. Authors' processing steps: Amplification of reference gene primers provided the estimated nucleated cell counts. Repertoires were generated with immunoSEQ multiplex PCR, while TCRdb's copy carries only in-frame clones and drops some. That table gives V, J and clone size, and the DNA gave D and trimming. The sample includes some 250,000 clones, around 80% of them seen just once. Sequenced material: peripheral blood. The chain is built from TRBV2 and TRBJ2-5; unclear D gene. The TCR comes from a man between 60 and 75 years old with acute or convalescent COVID-19. The CDR3 DNA is TGTGCCAGCATGTTGAGAGAGACCCAGTACTTC. Translating it yields CASMLRETQYF.